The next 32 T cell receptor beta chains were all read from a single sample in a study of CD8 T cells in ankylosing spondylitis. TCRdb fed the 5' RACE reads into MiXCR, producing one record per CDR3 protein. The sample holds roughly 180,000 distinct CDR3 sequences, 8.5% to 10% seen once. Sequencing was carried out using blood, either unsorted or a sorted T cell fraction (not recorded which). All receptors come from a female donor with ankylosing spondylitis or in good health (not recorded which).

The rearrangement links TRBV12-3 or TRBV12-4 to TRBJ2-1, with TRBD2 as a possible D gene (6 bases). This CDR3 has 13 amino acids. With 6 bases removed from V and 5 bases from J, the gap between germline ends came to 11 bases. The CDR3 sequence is CASSHAGHNEQFF. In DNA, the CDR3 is TGTGCCAGCAGCCACGCGGGGCACAATGAGCAGTTCTTC.

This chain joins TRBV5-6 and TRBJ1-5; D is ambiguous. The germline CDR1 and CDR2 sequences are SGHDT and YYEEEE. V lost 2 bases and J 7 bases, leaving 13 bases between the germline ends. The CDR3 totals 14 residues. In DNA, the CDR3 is TGTGCCAGCAGCTTCCGCGGTTCGGGGCAGCCCCAGCATTTT. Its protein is CASSFRGSGQPQHF.

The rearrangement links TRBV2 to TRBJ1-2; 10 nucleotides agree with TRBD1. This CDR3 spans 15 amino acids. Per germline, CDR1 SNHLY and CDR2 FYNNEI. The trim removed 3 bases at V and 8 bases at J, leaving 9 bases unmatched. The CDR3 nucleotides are TGTGCCAGCAGTGATCCCGGGACAGGGGAACGGGGCTACACCTTC. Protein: CASSDPGTGERGYTF. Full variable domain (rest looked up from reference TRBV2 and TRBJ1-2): EPEVTQTPSHQVTQMGQEVILRCVPISNHLYFYWYRQILGQKVEFLVSFYNNEISEKSEIFDDQFSVERPDGSNFTLKIRSTKLEDSAMYFCASSDPGTGERGYTFGSGTRLTVV.

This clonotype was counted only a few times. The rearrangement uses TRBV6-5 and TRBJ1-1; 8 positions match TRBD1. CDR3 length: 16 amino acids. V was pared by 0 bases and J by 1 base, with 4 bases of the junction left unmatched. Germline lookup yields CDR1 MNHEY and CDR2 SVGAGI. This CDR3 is CASSYSTGQGNTEAFF. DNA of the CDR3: TGTGCCAGCAGTTACTCGACTGGACAGGGGAACACTGAAGCTTTCTTT.

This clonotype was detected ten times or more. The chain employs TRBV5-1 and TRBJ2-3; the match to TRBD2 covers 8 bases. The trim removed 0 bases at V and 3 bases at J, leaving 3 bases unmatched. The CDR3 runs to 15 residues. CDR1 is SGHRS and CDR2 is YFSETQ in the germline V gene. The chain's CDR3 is CASSLGGRTTDTQYF. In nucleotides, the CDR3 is TGCGCCAGCAGCTTGGGCGGGAGGACGACAGATACGCAGTATTTT. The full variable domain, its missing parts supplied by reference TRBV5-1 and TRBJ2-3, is KAGVTQTPRYLIKTRGQQVTLSCSPISGHRSVSWYQQTPGQGLQFLFEYFSETQRNKGNFPGRFSGRQFSNSRSEMNVSTLELGDSALYLCASSLGGRTTDTQYFGPGTRLTVL.

The CDR3 here is CASSLWTYTDTQYF. The CDR3 region has the DNA TGTGCCAGCAGCCTATGGACTTACACAGATACGCAGTATTTT. The chain combines TRBV5-6 with TRBJ2-3; tentative D call: TRBD2 (5 bases). Trimming cost V 4 bases and J 2 bases, with 11 bases left between them. This CDR3 spans 14 amino acids. Germline V gives CDR1 SGHDT, CDR2 YYEEEE.

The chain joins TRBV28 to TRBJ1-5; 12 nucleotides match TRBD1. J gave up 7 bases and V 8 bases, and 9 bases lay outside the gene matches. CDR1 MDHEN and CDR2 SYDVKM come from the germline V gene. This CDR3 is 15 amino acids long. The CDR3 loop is CASRQGQGARQPQHF. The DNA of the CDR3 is TGTGCCAGCCGCCAGGGACAGGGGGCCCGGCAGCCCCAGCATTTT.

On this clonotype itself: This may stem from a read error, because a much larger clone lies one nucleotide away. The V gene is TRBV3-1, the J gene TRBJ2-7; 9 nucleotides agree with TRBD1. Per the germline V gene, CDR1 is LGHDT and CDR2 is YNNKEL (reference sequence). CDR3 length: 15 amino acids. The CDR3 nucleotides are TGTGCCTGCAGCCAAGATGGAGGACAGGGGTACGAGCAGTACTTC. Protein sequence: CACSQDGGQGYEQYF.

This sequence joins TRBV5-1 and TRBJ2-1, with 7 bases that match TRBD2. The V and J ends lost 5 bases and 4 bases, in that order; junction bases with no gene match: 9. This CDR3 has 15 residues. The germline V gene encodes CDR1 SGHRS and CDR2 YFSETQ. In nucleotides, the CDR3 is TGCGCCAGCAGAGGGGAGGGTGGAATGTACAATGAGCAGTTCTTC. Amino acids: CASRGEGGMYNEQFF.

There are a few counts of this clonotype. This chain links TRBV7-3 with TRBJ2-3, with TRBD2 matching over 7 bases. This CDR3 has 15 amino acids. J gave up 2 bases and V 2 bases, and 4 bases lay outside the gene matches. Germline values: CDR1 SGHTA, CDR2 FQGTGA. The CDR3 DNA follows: TGTGCCAGCAGCTTAGGCGGGAGTTTCACAGATACGCAGTATTTT. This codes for CASSLGGSFTDTQYF.

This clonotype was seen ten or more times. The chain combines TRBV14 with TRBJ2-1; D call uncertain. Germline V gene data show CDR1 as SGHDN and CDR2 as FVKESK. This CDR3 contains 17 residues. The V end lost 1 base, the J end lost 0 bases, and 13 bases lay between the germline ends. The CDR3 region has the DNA TGTGCCAGCAGCCAAGGACGAGGCCTCGGCTCCTACAATGAGCAGTTCTTC. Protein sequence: CASSQGRGLGSYNEQFF.

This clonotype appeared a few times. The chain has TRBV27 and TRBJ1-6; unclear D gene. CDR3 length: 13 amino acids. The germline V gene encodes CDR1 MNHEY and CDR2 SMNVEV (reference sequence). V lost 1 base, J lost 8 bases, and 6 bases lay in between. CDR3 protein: CASSLWEDSPLHF. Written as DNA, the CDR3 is TGTGCCAGCAGTTTATGGGAGGATTCACCCCTCCACTTT.

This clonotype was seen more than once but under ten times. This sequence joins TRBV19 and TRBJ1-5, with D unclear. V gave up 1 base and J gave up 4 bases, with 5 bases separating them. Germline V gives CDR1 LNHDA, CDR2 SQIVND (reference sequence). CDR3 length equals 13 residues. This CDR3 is CASSIAGNQPQHF. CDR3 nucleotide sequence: TGTGCCAGTAGTATAGCGGGGAATCAGCCCCAGCATTTT.

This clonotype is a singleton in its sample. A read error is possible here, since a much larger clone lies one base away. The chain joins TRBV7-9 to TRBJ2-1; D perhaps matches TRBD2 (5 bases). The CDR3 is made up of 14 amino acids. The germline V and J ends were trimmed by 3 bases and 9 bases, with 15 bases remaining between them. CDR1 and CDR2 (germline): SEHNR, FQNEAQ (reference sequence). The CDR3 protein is CASSLEDWHTEQFF. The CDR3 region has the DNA TGTGCCAGCAGCTTGGAGGACTGGCACACTGAGCAGTTCTTC.

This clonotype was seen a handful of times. The CDR3 loop reads CASAGTANYGYTF. In DNA, the CDR3 is TGTGCCAGCGCAGGGACGGCTAACTATGGCTACACCTTC. The chain recombines TRBV27 with TRBJ1-2, with D possibly matching TRBD1 (5 bases). The CDR3 is 13 residues long. Per the germline V gene, CDR1 is MNHEY and CDR2 is SMNVEV (reference sequence). V lost 8 bases, J lost 0 bases, and 10 bases lay in between.

CDR3 DNA sequence: TGTGCCAGCGGCCTCCGGGGCCCTCTCTCCGAGCAGTACTTC. Translating it yields CASGLRGPLSEQYF. The rearrangement links TRBV28 to TRBJ2-7; either TRBD1 or TRBD2 may supply D (5 bases each). The CDR3 has 14 amino acids. Germline V CDR1 and CDR2: MDHEN, SYDVKM. V lost 8 bases and J 6 bases, leaving 20 bases between the germline ends.

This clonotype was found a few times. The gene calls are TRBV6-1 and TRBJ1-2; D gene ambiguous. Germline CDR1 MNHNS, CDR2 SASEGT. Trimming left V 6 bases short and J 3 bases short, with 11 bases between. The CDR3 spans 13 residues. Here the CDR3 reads CASRKQGHYGYTF. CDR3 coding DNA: TGTGCCAGCAGAAAACAAGGGCACTATGGCTACACCTTC.

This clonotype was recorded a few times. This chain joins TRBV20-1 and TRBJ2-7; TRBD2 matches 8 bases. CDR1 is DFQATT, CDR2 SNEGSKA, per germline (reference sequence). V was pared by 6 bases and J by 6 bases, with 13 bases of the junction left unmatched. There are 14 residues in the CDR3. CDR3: CSAPWEAGEIEQYF. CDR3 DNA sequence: TGCAGTGCCCCATGGGAAGCGGGAGAGATCGAGCAGTACTTC.

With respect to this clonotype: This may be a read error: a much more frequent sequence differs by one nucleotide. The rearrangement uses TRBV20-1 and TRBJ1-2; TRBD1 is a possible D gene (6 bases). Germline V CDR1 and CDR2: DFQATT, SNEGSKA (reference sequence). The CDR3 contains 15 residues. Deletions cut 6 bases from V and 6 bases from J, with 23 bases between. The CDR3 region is CSAQPSGEYSHGYTF. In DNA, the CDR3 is TGCAGTGCCCAGCCCTCAGGGGAATATTCCCATGGCTACACCTTC.

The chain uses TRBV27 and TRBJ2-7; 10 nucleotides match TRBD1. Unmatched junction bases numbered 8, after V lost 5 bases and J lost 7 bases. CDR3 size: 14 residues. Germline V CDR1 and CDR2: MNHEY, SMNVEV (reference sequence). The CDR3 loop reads CASSPRQGASEQYF. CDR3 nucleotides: TGTGCCAGCAGTCCCCGACAGGGGGCGAGTGAGCAGTACTTC.

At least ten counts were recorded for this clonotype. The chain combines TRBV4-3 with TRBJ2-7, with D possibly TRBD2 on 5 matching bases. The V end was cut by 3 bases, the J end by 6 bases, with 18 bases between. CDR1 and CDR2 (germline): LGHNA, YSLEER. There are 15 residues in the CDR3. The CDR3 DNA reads TGCGCCAGCAGCCAGTATCGGCTAGCTAGGAGCGAGCAGTACTTC. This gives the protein CASSQYRLARSEQYF.

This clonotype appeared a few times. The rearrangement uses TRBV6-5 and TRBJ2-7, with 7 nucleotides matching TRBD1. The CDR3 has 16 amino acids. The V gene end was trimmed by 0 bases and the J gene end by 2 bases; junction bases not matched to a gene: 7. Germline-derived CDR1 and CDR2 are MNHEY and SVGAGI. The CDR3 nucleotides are TGTGCCAGCAGTTACTCACCCGGGACAGCTACCTACGAGCAGTACTTC. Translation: CASSYSPGTATYEQYF.

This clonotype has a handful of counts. The CDR3 nucleotides are TGTGCCACCAGCAGAGAAAGAAACACGTACAATGAGCAGTTCTTC. Its protein is CATSRERNTYNEQFF. The J gene is TRBJ2-1, the V gene TRBV15, with D uncertain. CDR3 length: 15 residues. Looked up from germline, CDR1 is LNHNV and CDR2 is YYDKDF (reference sequence). V lost 0 bases to trimming and J lost 4 bases, with 10 bases between them.

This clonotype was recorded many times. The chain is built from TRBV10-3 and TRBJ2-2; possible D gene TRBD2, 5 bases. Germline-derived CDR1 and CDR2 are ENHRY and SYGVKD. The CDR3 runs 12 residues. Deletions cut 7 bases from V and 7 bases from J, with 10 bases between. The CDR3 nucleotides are TGTGCCATCACGGGGTCGGACGGGGAGCTGTTTTTT. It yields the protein CAITGSDGELFF.

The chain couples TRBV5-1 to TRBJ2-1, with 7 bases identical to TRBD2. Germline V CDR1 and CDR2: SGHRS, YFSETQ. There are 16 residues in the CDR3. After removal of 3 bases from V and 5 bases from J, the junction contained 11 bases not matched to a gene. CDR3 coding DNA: TGCGCCAGCAGCTCGGGACCCAGGGAGGGCCACAATGAGCAGTTCTTC. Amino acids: CASSSGPREGHNEQFF.

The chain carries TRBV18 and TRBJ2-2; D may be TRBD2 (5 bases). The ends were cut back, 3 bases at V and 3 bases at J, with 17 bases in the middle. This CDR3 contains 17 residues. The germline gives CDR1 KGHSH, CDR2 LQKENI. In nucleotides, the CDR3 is TGTGCCAGCTCACCGTGGTTCGAGGGAGTAGACACCGGGGAGCTGTTTTTT. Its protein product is CASSPWFEGVDTGELFF.

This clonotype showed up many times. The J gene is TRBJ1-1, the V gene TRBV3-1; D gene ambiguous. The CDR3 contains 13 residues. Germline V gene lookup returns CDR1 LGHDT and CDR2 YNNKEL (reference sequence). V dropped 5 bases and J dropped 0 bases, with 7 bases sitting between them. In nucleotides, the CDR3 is TGTGCCAGCAGCACCAGAATGAACACTGAAGCTTTCTTT. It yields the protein CASSTRMNTEAFF. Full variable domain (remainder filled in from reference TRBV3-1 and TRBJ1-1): DTAVSQTPKYLVTQMGNDKSIKCEQNLGHDTMYWYKQDSKKFLKIMFSYNNKELIINETVPNRFSPKSPDKAHLNLHINSLELGDSAVYFCASSTRMNTEAFFGQGTRLTVV.

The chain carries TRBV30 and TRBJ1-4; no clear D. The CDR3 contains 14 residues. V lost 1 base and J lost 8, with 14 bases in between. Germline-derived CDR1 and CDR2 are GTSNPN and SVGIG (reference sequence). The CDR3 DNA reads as TGTGCCTGGAGTGGCAGTGTCGGCAGGGAAAAACTGTTTTTT. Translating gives CAWSGSVGREKLFF.

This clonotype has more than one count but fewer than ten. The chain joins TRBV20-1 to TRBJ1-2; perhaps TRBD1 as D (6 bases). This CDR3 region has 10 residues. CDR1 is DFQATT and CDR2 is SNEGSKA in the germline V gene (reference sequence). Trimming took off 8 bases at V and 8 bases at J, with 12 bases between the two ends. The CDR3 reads CSSLTGGYTF. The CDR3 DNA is TGCAGTTCTCTGACAGGCGGCTACACCTTC.

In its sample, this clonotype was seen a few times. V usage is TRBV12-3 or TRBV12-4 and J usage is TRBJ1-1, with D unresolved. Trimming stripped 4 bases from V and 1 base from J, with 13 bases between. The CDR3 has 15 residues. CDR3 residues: CASSSTAQTNTEAFF. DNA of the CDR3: TGTGCCAGCAGTTCGACCGCACAGACGAACACTGAAGCTTTCTTT.

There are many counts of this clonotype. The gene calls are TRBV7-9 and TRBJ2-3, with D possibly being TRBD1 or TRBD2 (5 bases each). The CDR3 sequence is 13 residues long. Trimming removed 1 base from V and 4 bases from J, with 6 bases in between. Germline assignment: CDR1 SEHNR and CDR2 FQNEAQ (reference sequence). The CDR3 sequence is CASSLVGPDTQYF. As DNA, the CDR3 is TGTGCCAGCAGCTTAGTGGGACCAGATACGCAGTATTTT.

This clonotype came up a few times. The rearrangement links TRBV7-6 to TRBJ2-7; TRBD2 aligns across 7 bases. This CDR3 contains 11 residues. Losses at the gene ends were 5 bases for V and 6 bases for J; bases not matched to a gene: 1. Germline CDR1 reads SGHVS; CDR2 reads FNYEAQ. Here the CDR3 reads CASSGEGEQYF. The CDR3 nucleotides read TGTGCCAGCAGCGGGGAGGGCGAGCAGTACTTC.